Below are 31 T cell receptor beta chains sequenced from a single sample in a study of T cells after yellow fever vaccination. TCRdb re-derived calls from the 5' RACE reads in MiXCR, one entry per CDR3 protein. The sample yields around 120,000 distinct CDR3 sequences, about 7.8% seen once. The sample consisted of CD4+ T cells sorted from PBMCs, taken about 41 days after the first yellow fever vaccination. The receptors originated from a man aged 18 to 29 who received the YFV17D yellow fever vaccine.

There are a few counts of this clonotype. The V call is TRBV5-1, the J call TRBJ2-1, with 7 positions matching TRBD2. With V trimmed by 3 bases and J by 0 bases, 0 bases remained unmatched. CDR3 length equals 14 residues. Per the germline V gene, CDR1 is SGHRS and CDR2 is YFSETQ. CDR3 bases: TGCGCCAGCAGCTCTAGCGGCTCCTACAATGAGCAGTTCTTC. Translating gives CASSSSGSYNEQFF. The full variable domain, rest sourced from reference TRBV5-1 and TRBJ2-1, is KAGVTQTPRYLIKTRGQQVTLSCSPISGHRSVSWYQQTPGQGLQFLFEYFSETQRNKGNFPGRFSGRQFSNSRSEMNVSTLELGDSALYLCASSSSGSYNEQFFGPGTRLTVL.

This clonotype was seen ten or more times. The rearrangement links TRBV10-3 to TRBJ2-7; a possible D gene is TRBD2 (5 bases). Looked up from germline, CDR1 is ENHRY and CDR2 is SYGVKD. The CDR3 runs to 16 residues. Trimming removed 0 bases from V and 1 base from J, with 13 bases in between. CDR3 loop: CAISESVRVGSYEQYF. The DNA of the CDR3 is TGTGCCATCAGTGAGTCGGTGAGGGTAGGGTCCTACGAGCAGTACTTC.

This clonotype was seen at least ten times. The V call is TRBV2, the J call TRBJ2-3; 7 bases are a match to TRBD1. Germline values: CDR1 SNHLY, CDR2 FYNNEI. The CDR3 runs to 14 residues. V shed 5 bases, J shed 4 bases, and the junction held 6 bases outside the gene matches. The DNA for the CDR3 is TGTGCCAGCAGTTCACAGGGGAGATCAGATACGCAGTATTTT. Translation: CASSSQGRSDTQYF.

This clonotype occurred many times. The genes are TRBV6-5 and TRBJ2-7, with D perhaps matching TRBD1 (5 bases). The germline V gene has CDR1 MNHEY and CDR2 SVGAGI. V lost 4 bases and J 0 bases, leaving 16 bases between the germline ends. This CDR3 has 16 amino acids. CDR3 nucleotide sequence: TGTGCCAGCAGTTTCACGTACCTCGACAGCTCCTACGAGCAGTACGTC. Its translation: CASSFTYLDSSYEQYV.

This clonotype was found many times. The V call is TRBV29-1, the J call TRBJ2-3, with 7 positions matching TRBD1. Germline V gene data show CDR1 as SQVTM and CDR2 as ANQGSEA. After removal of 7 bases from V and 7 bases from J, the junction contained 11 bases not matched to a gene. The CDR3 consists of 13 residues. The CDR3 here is CSAVVRGLNTQYF. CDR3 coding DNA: TGCAGCGCGGTTGTGAGGGGGCTAAATACGCAGTATTTT.

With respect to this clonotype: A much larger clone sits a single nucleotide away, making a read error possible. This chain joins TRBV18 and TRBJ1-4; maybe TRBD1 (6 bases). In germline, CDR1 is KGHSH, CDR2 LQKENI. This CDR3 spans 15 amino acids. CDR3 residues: CASSPSRGTGEELFF. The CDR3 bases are TGTGCCAGCTCACCAAGCAGGGGAACGGGTGAAGAACTGTTTTTT.

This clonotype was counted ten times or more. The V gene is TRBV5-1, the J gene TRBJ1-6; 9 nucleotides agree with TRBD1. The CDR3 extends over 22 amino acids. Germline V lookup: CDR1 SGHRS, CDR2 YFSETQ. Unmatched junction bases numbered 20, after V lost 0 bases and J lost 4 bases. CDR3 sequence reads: CASSLESPGQGIRGLYNSPLHF. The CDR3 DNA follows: TGCGCCAGCAGCTTGGAATCTCCAGGACAGGGGATTCGGGGCCTTTATAATTCACCCCTCCACTTT.

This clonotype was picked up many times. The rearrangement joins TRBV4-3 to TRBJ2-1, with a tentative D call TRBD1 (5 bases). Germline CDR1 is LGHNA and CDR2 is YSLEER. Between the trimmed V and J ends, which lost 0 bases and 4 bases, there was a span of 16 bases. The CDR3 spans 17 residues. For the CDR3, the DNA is TGCGCCAGCAGCCAAGAAACCCGGCAGGGTGGTTACAATGAGCAGTTCTTC. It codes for CASSQETRQGGYNEQFF.

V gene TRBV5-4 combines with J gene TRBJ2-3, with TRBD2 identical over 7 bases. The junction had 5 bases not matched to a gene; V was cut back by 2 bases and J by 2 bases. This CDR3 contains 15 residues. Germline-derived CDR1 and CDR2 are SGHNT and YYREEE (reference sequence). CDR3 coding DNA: TGTGCCAGCAGCTTACGGGGGACTACCACAGATACGCAGTATTTT. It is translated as CASSLRGTTTDTQYF. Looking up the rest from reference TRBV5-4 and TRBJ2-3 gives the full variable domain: ETGVTQSPTHLIKTRGQQVTLRCSSQSGHNTVSWYQQALGQGPQFIFQYYREEENGRGNFPPRFSGLQFPNYSSELNVNALELDDSALYLCASSLRGTTTDTQYFGPGTRLTVL.

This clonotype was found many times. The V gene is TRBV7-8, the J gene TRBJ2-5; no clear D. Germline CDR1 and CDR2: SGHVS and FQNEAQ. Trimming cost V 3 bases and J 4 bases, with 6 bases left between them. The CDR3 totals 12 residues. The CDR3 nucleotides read TGTGCCAGCAGCTTCGACGTAGAGACCCAGTACTTC. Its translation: CASSFDVETQYF. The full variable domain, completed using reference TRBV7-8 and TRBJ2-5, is GAGVSQSPRYKVAKRGQDVALRCDPISGHVSLFWYQQALGQGPEFLTYFQNEAQLDKSGLPSDRFFAERPEGSVSTLKIQRTQQEDSAVYLCASSFDVETQYFGPGTRLLVL.

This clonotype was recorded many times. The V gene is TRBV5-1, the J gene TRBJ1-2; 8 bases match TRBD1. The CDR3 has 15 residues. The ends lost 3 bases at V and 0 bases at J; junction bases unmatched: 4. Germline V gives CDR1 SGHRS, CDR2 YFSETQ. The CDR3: CASSYRTGSNYGYTF. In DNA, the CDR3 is TGCGCCAGCAGCTACCGGACAGGGTCTAACTATGGCTACACCTTC.

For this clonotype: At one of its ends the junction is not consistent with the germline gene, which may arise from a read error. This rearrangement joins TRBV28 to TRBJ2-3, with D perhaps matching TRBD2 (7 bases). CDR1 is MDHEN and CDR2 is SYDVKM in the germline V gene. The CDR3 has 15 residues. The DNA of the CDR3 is TGTGTCAGCAGTTTTCGGGGGGCACACACAGATACGCAGTATTTT. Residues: CVSSFRGAHTDTQYF.

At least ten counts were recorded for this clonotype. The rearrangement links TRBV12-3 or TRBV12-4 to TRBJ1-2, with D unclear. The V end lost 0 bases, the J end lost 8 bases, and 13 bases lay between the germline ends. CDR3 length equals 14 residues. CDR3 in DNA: TGTGCCAGCAGTTTAGCGCATGTGCCTCGAGGCTACACCTTC. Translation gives CASSLAHVPRGYTF.

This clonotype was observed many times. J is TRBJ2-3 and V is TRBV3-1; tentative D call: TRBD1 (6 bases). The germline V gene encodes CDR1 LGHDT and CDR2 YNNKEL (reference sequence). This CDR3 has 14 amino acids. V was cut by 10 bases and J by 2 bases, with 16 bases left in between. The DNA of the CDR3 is TGTGCCACCACCAGGACAGTCCACACAGATACGCAGTATTTT. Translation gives CATTRTVHTDTQYF.

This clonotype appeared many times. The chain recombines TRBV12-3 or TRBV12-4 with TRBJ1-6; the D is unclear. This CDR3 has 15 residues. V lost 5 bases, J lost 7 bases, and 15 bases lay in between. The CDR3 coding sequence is TGTGCCAGCAGTCCGTCCGGGCCCACCAATTCACCCCTCCACTTT. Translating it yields CASSPSGPTNSPLHF.

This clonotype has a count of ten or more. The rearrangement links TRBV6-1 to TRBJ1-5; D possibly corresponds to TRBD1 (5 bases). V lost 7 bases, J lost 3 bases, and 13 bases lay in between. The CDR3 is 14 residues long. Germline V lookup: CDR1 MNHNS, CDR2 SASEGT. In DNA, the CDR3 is TGTGCCAGCAAGCCGGGACGGATCAATCAGCCCCAGCATTTT. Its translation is CASKPGRINQPQHF.

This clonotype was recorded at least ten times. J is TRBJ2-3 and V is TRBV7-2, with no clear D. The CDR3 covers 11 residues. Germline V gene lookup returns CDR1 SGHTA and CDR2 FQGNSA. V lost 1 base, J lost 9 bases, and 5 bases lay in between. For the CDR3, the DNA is TGTGCCAGCAGCTTAGGTCTAACGCAGTATTTT. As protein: CASSLGLTQYF.

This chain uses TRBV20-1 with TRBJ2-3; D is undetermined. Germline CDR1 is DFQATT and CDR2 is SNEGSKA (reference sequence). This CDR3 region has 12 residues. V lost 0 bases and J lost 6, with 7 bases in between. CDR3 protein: CSAREARDTQYF. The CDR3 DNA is TGCAGTGCTAGAGAAGCTCGGGATACGCAGTATTTT.

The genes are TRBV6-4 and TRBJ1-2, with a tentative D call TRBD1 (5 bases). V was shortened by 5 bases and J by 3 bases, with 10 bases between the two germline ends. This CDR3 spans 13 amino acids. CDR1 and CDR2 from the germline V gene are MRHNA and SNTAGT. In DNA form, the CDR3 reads TGTGCCAGCAGTAACCGAGGGGACTATGGCTACACCTTC. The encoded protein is CASSNRGDYGYTF.

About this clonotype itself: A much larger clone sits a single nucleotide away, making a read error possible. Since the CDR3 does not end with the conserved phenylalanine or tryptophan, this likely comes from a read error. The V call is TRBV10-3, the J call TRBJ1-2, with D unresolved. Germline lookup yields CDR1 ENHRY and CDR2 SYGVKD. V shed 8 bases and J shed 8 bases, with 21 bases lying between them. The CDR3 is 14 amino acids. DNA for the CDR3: TGTGCCATCCGAGTACTGGGTAGGTCGGGCGGCTACACCCTC. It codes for CAIRVLGRSGGYTL.

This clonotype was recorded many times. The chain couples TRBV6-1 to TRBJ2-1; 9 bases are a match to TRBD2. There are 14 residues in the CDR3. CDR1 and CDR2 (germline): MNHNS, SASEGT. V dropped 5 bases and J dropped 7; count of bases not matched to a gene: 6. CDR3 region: CASSRGGAENEQFF. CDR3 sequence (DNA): TGTGCCAGCAGTCGCGGGGGGGCAGAGAATGAGCAGTTCTTC.

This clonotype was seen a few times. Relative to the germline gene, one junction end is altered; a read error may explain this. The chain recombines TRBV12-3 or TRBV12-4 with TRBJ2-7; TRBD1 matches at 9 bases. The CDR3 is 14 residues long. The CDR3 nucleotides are TGTGCCAGCAGTTTGGGTGGCTCTCCCGGACAGGGGAACTTC. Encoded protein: CASSLGGSPGQGNF.

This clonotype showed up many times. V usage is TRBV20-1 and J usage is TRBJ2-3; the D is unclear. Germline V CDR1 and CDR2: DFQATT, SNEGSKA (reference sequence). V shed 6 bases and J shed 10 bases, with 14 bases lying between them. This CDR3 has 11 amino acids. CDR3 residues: CSAMGSPAQYF. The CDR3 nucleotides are TGCAGTGCGATGGGTTCCCCTGCGCAGTATTTT.

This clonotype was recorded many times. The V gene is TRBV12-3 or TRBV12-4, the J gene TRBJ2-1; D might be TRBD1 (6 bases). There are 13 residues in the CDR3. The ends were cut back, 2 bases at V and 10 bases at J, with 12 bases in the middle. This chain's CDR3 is CASSLRGNGEQFF. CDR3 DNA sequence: TGTGCCAGCAGTTTAAGGGGGAACGGGGAGCAGTTCTTC.

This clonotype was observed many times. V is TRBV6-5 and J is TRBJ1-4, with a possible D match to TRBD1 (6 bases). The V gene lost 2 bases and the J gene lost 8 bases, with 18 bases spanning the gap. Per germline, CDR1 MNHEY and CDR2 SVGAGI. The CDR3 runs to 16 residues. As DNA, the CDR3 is TGTGCCAGCAGTTACGGCCTGGGGGCGTTGGGAGAAAAACTGTTTTTT. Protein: CASSYGLGALGEKLFF.

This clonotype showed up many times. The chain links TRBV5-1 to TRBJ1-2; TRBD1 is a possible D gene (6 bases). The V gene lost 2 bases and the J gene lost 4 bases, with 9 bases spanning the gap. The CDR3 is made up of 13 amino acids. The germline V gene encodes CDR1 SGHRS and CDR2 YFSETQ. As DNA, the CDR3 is TGCGCCAGCAGCTTACAGGACAGCTATGGCTACACCTTC. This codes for CASSLQDSYGYTF.

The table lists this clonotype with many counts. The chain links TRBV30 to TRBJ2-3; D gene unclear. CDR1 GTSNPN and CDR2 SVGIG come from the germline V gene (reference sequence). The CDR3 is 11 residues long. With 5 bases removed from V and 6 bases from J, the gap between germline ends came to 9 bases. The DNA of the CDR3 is TGTGCCTGGGGACGAAGGGATACGCAGTATTTT. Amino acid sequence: CAWGRRDTQYF.

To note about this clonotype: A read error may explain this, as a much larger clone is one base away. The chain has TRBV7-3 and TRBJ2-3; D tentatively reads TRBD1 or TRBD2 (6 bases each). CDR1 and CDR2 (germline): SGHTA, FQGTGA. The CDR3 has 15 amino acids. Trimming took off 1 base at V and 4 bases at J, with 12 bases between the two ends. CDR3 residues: CASSLNVGGADTQYF. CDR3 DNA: TGTGCCAGCAGCTTAAACGTGGGGGGCGCAGATACGCAGTATTTT.

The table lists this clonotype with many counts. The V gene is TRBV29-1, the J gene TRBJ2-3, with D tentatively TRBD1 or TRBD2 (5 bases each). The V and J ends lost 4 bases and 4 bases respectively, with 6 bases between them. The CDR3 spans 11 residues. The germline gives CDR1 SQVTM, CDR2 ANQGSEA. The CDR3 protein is CSVVGADTQYF. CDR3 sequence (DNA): TGCAGCGTTGTGGGGGCAGATACGCAGTATTTT.

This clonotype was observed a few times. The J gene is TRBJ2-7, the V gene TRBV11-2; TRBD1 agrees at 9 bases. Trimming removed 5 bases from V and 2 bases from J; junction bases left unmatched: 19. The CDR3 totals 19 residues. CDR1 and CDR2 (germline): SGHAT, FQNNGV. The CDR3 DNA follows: TGTGCCAGCAGCGGGAGACCGGGACAGGGTCGTCGCCTGGCCTACGAGCAGTACTTC. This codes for CASSGRPGQGRRLAYEQYF.

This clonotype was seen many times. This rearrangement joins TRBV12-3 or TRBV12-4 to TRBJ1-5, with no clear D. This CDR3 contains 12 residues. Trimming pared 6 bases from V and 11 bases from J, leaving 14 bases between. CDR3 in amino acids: CASSNIETAQHF. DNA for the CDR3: TGTGCCAGCAGCAACATAGAAACGGCCCAGCATTTT.